A selection of T cell receptor beta chains follows, all from one sample in a study of T cells in Graves' hyperthyroidism and ophthalmopathy. MiXCR, run by TCRdb on the multiplex PCR reads, gives a single entry per CDR3 protein. This sample yields about 480,000 distinct CDR3 sequences, of which around 15% are seen a single time; around a sixth belongs to the top ten. Material: blood. The receptor source for this set is a woman aged 18-35 years with Graves' hyperthyroidism. CDR3s include the opening cysteine and the closing phenylalanine or tryptophan. The D gene is left open where the match is weak. Clone size appears in some rows only: once, few, many, or a class for an expanded clone.

j_call | d_call | clone_size | v_call | cdr3_aa | cdr3_nt
TRBJ2-1 | TRBD1 | many | TRBV9 | CASSVTVRTGSRNEQFF | TGTGCCAGCAGCGTCACTGTACGGACAGGGAGTAGAAATGAGCAGTTCTTC
TRBJ1-2 | TRBD1 | few | TRBV29-1 | CSADREVGYGYTF | TGCAGCGCAGACAGGGAGGTTGGCTATGGCTACACCTTC
TRBJ2-7 | - | many | TRBV20-1 | CSAARGTYEQYF | TGCAGTGCTGCGAGGGGTACTTACGAGCAGTACTTC
TRBJ1-1 | - | few | TRBV19 | CASSIRPGRRTEAFF | TGTGCCAGTAGTATTCGGCCAGGGCGGAGGACTGAAGCTTTCTTT
TRBJ1-1 | - | few | TRBV7-2 | CASSLATIDITEAFF | TGTGCCAGCAGCTTAGCTACTATAGACATCACTGAAGCTTTCTTT
TRBJ1-2 | - | - | TRBV27 | CASSFGGSNYGYTF | TGTGCCAGCAGTTTTGGAGGTTCTAACTATGGCTACACCTTC
TRBJ2-5 | - | many | TRBV7-8 | CASSPVPPFVRETQYF | TGTGCCAGCAGCCCCGTACCTCCCTTCGTTCGGGAGACCCAGTACTTC
TRBJ2-7 | - | few | TRBV5-8 | CASSLYPKVRPGSSYEQYF | TGTGCCAGCAGCTTGTACCCTAAGGTACGCCCTGGAAGCTCCTACGAGCAGTACTTC
TRBJ2-1 | - | many | TRBV6-1 | CASSQTLGLESNEQFF | TGTGCCAGCAGTCAGACCCTCGGGCTAGAGTCCAATGAGCAGTTCTTC
TRBJ1-6 | - | many | TRBV9 | CASSVATGHSQANSPLHF | TGTGCCAGCAGCGTAGCTACGGGGCACTCCCAGGCCAATTCACCCCTCCACTTT
TRBJ2-1 | TRBD2 | many | TRBV3-1 | CASSQTSGDYNEQFF | TGTGCCAGCAGCCAGACTAGCGGGGATTACAATGAGCAGTTCTTC